This is a list of T cell receptor beta chains from one sample in a study of OX40 agonist ivuxolimab in advanced cancers. Method: immunoSEQ multiplex PCR; TCRdb's copy keeps in-frame clones and lacks some. The sample includes fewer than 200,000 clones, roughly 94% of them seen just once. The sample consisted of CD4+ or CD8+ T cells sorted from blood, taken in a trial of the OX40 agonist ivuxolimab. These TCRs come from an adult with an advanced solid tumor such as melanoma, head and neck, liver or kidney cancer. The CDR3 runs from the conserved cysteine through the conserved F or W. D genes are given only for firm matches.

d_gene: NA; j_gene: TRBJ1-2; v_gene: TRBV10-3; CDR3nt: TGTGCCATCAGTGGCGCGGCTAACTATGGCTACACCTTC; CDR3aa: CAISGAANYGYTF
d_gene: NA; j_gene: TRBJ2-5; v_gene: TRBV20-1; CDR3nt: TGCAGTGCTCGTCAAGAGACCCAGTACTTC; CDR3aa: CSARQETQYF
d_gene: NA; j_gene: TRBJ1-2; v_gene: TRBV16; CDR3nt: TGTGCCAGCAGCCAATCGGTAGGGGATGGCTACACCTTC; CDR3aa: CASSQSVGDGYTF
d_gene: NA; j_gene: TRBJ2-3; v_gene: TRBV6-1; CDR3nt: TGTGCCAGCAGTGAACAGGGACCCGGAGTCACAGATACGCAGTATTTT; CDR3aa: CASSEQGPGVTDTQYF
d_gene: TRBD1; j_gene: TRBJ2-1; v_gene: TRBV18; CDR3nt: TGTGCCAGCTCACTGGACAGGGCCGGCAATGAGCAGTTCTTC; CDR3aa: CASSLDRAGNEQFF
d_gene: NA; j_gene: TRBJ1-5; v_gene: TRBV19; CDR3nt: TGTGCCAGCAGTAGAGGGGGGGGGACCGCACCCAATCAGCCCCAGCATTTT; CDR3aa: CASSRGGGTAPNQPQHF
d_gene: NA; j_gene: TRBJ2-2; v_gene: TRBV9; CDR3nt: TGTGCCAGCAACCGGGGCACGGGCACCGGGGAGCTGTTTTTT; CDR3aa: CASNRGTGTGELFF
d_gene: TRBD1; j_gene: TRBJ1-2; v_gene: TRBV5-1; CDR3nt: TGCGCCAGCAGTCTGTTCGGGACAGGGGACTATGGCTACACCTTC; CDR3aa: CASSLFGTGDYGYTF
d_gene: NA; j_gene: TRBJ1-4; v_gene: TRBV28; CDR3nt: TGTGCCAGCACCCGACAGACGAATGAAAAACTGTTTTTT; CDR3aa: CASTRQTNEKLFF
d_gene: TRBD2; j_gene: TRBJ2-7; v_gene: TRBV5-1; CDR3nt: TGCGCCAGCAGCTTGGCAGTGGCTAGCGGTTACGAGCAGTACTTC; CDR3aa: CASSLAVASGYEQYF
d_gene: NA; j_gene: TRBJ1-5; v_gene: TRBV6-1; CDR3nt: TGTGCCAGCAGTGAAAGCCCCAGACCTCAGCCCCAGCATTTT; CDR3aa: CASSESPRPQPQHF
d_gene: NA; j_gene: TRBJ1-5; v_gene: TRBV7-2; CDR3nt: TGTGCCAGCAGCCCCCTCCTCGGATCCACCCAGCCCCAGCATTTT; CDR3aa: CASSPLLGSTQPQHF
d_gene: TRBD2; j_gene: TRBJ2-5; v_gene: TRBV11-2; CDR3nt: TGTGCCAGCAGCTTAGATGTACTGCGGGGGGGTCAAGAGACCCAGTACTTC; CDR3aa: CASSLDVLRGGQETQYF
d_gene: NA; j_gene: TRBJ1-1; v_gene: TRBV6-5; CDR3nt: TGTGCCAGCAGTTACACGAAGAACACTGAAGCTTTCTTT; CDR3aa: CASSYTKNTEAFF
d_gene: NA; j_gene: TRBJ1-2; v_gene: TRBV6-1; CDR3nt: TGTGCCAGCAGTGAAGCAGAGCGCCTGGGCTACACCTTC; CDR3aa: CASSEAERLGYTF
d_gene: NA; j_gene: TRBJ2-1; v_gene: TRBV7-2; CDR3nt: TGTGCCAGCAGCTTAGCCCCGTCGTACAATGAGCAGTTCTTC; CDR3aa: CASSLAPSYNEQFF
d_gene: NA; j_gene: TRBJ2-7; v_gene: TRBV18; CDR3nt: TGTGCCAGCTCCCCCGCCGGGGGCGAGCAGTACTTC; CDR3aa: CASSPAGGEQYF